The TCR beta chain under discussion was sequenced for a study of neurological immune-mediated disorders. This clonotype appeared many times. J was trimmed by 2 bases and V by 5 bases; bases with no gene match: 11. The length of the CDR3 is 17 residues. The germline V gene encodes CDR1 SGHAT and CDR2 FQDESV (reference sequence). TCRdb reanalysed the 5' RACE reads using MiXCR and keeps one entry per CDR3 protein. The sample includes 32,000 or so distinct CDR3 sequences, roughly 12% of them seen just once. The specimen sequenced was PBMCs. The rearrangement uses TRBV11-1 and TRBJ2-3; 9 bases agree with TRBD2. The sequence derives from a woman between 55 and 75 years old in good health. The CDR3 DNA sequence: TGTGCCAGCAGCCTCTCTTTTGCGGGAGGGCACACAGATACGCAGTATTTT. Encoded protein: CASSLSFAGGHTDTQYF.